The source of this TCR beta chain is a study of T cell repertoires in cytomegalovirus infection. About the study: CMV infection and matching HLA type were both indicated by public TCR beta signatures.

Study-level results: The response measured ex vivo was dominated by TCR beta clonotypes (HLA-C-restricted and CMV-specific). People with CMV and the relevant HLA were identified by cumulative public TCR beta family frequency.

This clonotype occurred a few times. Its antigen is currently unknown. TCRdb analysed the reads with MiXCR anew, one entry per CDR3 protein. The data contain 700,000 to 900,000 distinct CDR3 sequences, almost 30% of them singletons. V was cut by 4 bases and J by 4 bases, with 19 bases left in between. Germline loops: CDR1 SEHNR, CDR2 FQNEAQ (reference sequence). The CDR3 runs 16 residues. The chain employs TRBV7-9 and TRBJ2-5; weak D call: TRBD1 (6 bases). The sample here was cultured CD8+ T cells from PBMCs, taken from culture after CMV antigen stimulation. This TCR came from a human donor in good health (CMV status not recorded). Some clones in this sample may be carry-over from other donors' samples. The CDR3 DNA sequence: TGTGCCAGCAGCTCCCAGGGGCATCGAACAGGAGAGACCCAGTACTTC. It encodes CASSSQGHRTGETQYF. Full variable domain (rest looked up from reference TRBV7-9 and TRBJ2-5): DTGVSQNPRHKITKRGQNVTFRCDPISEHNRLYWYRQTLGQGPEFLTYFQNEAQLEKSRLLSDRFSAERPKGSFSTLEIQRTEQGDSAMYLCASSSQGHRTGETQYFGPGTRLLVL.